The entry that follows covers one T cell receptor beta chain sequence. This clone's antigen is unknown. Base qualities are not at hand, and no much larger clone is one base apart. Ficoll-Paque density gradient centrifugation was used to isolate PBMCs. Sequencing instrument: Illumina NovaSeq 6000. Using 5'RACE with constant-segment primers, TCRalpha and TCRbeta cDNA libraries were constructed, with sample barcodes and unique molecular identifiers added in the process. Trizol reagent was used to extract RNA from every sample. Amplification of the libraries took two PCR steps, and the second step added a second sample barcode plus Illumina TruSeq adapters. Sequencing of libraries was performed on an Illumina NovaSeq with 2 x 150 bp paired-end reads. The original pipeline was this. Demultiplexing of reads and collapsing into UMI-guided consensus sequences were performed with migec v1.2.7. With mixcr v2.1.11, UMI consensuses were aligned to TRA and TRB V and J templates and assembled into clonotypes. Clonotypes were classified as expanded or contracted when called significant by both edgeR and NoisET, with noise models trained on biological replicates. edgeR calls used a false discovery rate-adjusted p below 0.01 and a log2 fold-change threshold of 1. As an exploratory analysis of dynamics, max-normalized trajectories of the 1000 most abundant clonotypes were examined by PCA with hierarchical clustering. The CD4 or CD8 phenotype of responding clones was assigned using the separately sequenced CD4+ and CD8+ repertoires. Through fastp at Q25 and MiXCR, TCRdb rebuilt clones from the public reads, retaining in-frame beta chains. Every distinct CDR3 protein forms one entry, paired with its most common genes and DNA. These V and J calls rely on TCRdb rather than the paper's analysis. The sample contains a few hundred thousand distinct CDR3 sequences, approximately 27% of them found a single time. Approximately 15% of the sample is in the top ten clones.

The data derive from a study of T-cell memory formation after mild COVID-19 (dated by TCRdb to the early 2020s). Turning to the overall study: TCR sequence clusters from the two donors were largely donor specific. In two donors, T-cell clones that expanded and contracted after mild COVID-19 were followed by sequencing TCRalpha and TCRbeta repertoires longitudinally. Two young, previously healthy adult volunteers made up the cohort, one male and one female. Overall study outcomes, separate from this receptor: Only two mild cases were covered by the study, and larger cohorts that include severe cases with pre-infection samples were considered necessary. Clones contracting from day 15 to 85 had balanced CD4/CD8 phenotypes, while a second wave expanding from day 15 to 37 was biased towards CD4+. The detection of some responding clones in pre-infection memory suggests that pre-existing cross-reactive memory T cells joined the SARS-CoV-2 response. Contracting CD4+ clones turned up mainly in the CM and EM memory subsets, whereas EMRA was where CD8+ clones were enriched. SARS-CoV-2 specificity was not confirmed for the second-wave clones peaking on day 37.

V gives up 5 bases and J gives up 7 bases, and the segment between their germline ends measures 12 bases. From the cysteine up to the phenylalanine, the CDR3 has a length of 12 residues. This entry keeps only the CDR3 DNA: 36 bases, framed from base 1. Reading the germline V gene (reference sequence) gives CDR1 SEHNR and CDR2 FQNEAQ. The sequenced sample consisted of PBMCs or a T cell subset sorted from them (not recorded which). The sequence came from an adult woman who had mild COVID-19 (a few samples of this study predate the infection). The sample titles of this study are shuffled in the database, so cell type and time point are left out; the donor was told from shared clones. The receptor chain draws on TRBV7-9 and TRBJ2-7; the D segment cannot be called with confidence. CDR3 region: CASSPLGWEQYF. The nucleotide sequence is TGTGCCAGCAGCCCTTTGGGGTGGGAGCAGTACTTC.